This entry is about one T cell receptor beta chain. Antigen: not known. The data derive from a study of human T cells and chemical hapten exposure. As to time point: healthy volunteer bleed at 2 weeks. Sequencing started from total RNA isolated from unfractionated whole blood. Unmatched junction bases numbered 3, after V lost 3 bases and J lost 7 bases. This CDR3 is built from 15 residues. The germline CDR1 and CDR2 sequences are MDHEN and SYDVKM. Broader study findings: With regard to DPC sensitization, TCRs above 1 in 1000 frequency did not change.

In the library, unique molecular identifiers were attached to individual cDNA molecules. As processed by the authors: A per-sample median of around 91,000 TCRs was observed, with counts ranging from about 20,000 to 750,000. TCRdb ran MiXCR on the RACE reads and lists one entry per CDR3 protein. These V and J calls are TCRdb output, not the study's own analysis. The sample gives just over 90,000 distinct CDR3 sequences, 8.5% to 9% of which show up once; about 3.1% is in the top ten. The TCR was taken from a female donor in good health. Some clones in this sample may be carry-over from other donors' samples. The specimen was whole blood. J is TRBJ1-6 and V is TRBV28, with TRBD1 matching over 10 bases. The CDR3 region is CASSFRDRGNSPLHF. DNA for the CDR3: TGTGCCAGCAGTTTCCGGGACAGGGGAAATTCACCCCTCCACTTT.